A single sample gave rise to the 24 T cell receptor beta chains below, sequenced in a study of glioma-infiltrating T cells. The iRepertoire nested amplicon-rescue multiplex PCR amplified TCR alpha and beta CDR3s from RNA. MiXCR, applied by TCRdb to the multiplex PCR reads, yields one record per CDR3 protein. The sample has under 130,000 distinct CDR3 sequences, approximately 28% seen once. The sample comprised glioma tissue, nonneoplastic brain tissue, or PBMCs (not recorded which). The receptors come from a human donor with low-grade glioma or glioblastoma, undergoing nonglioma brain surgery, or in good health (not recorded which).

Regarding this clonotype: A much larger clone lies a single base off, so this may be a read error. This chain joins TRBV6-1 and TRBJ2-7; TRBD2 aligns across 10 bases. The CDR3 is made up of 18 amino acids. Germline loops: CDR1 MNHNS, CDR2 SASEGT. The DNA for the CDR3 is TGTGCCAGCAGTGAGTTTTTAGGGCTAGCGGGGGATTTCGGCGAGCAGCACTTC. Encoded protein: CASSEFLGLAGDFGEQHF.

The CDR3 nucleotides read TGTGCCAGCTCCCCGGGACCGAGCACAGATACGCAGTATTTT. This sequence encodes CASSPGPSTDTQYF. The V and J genes are TRBV6-4 and TRBJ2-3; D is perhaps TRBD1 or TRBD2 (5 bases each). The CDR3 extends over 14 amino acids. The germline V and J ends were trimmed by 8 bases and 0 bases, with 12 bases remaining between them. The germline V gene has CDR1 MRHNA and CDR2 SNTAGT.

This clonotype was counted a few times. This chain joins TRBV10-3 and TRBJ2-7; 7 nucleotides line up with TRBD2. The CDR3 is 17 residues long. V gave up 4 bases and J gave up 0 bases; unmatched junction bases: 12. CDR1 ENHRY and CDR2 SYGVKD come from the germline V gene. Written as DNA, the CDR3 is TGTGCCATCAGTGGGCCTAGCGGAATCCGCCTCTCCTACGAGCAGTACTTC. It specifies CAISGPSGIRLSYEQYF.

The chain couples TRBV7-3 to TRBJ2-1; 7 positions match TRBD1. V trimming: 6 bases; J trimming: 0 bases; junction bases outside the gene matches: 8. The CDR3 has 16 amino acids. Germline lookup yields CDR1 SGHTA and CDR2 FQGTGA. CDR3 sequence reads: CASSHRGEASYNEQFF. Here the CDR3 DNA reads TGTGCCAGCAGTCACAGGGGAGAAGCCTCCTACAATGAGCAGTTCTTC.

This clonotype came up once. A read error is possible here, since a much larger clone lies one base away. The chain recombines TRBV19 with TRBJ2-3, with no clear D. CDR3 length equals 14 residues. Per germline, CDR1 LNHDA and CDR2 SQIVND (reference sequence). CDR3: CASSQDPFTDAQYF. In DNA form, the CDR3 reads TGTGCCAGTAGTCAAGACCCTTTCACAGATGCGCAGTATTTT.

In its sample, this clonotype was seen a few times. This chain links TRBV24-1 with TRBJ1-1, with a weak D call TRBD1 (6 bases). This CDR3 is built from 15 residues. CDR1 and CDR2 from the germline V gene are KGHDR and SFDVKD. V lost 7 bases to trimming and J lost 1 base, with 15 bases between them. CDR3 nucleotide sequence: TGTGCCACCAGCAGGGGCCCGGGGACGAACACTGAAGCTTTCTTT. Protein: CATSRGPGTNTEAFF.

This clonotype has ten or more counts. The V and J genes are TRBV20-1 and TRBJ1-5, with a tentative D call TRBD1 (6 bases). Trimming took 5 bases from V and 4 from J, leaving 12 bases between them. This CDR3 is 13 amino acids long. Germline V gives CDR1 DFQATT, CDR2 SNEGSKA (reference sequence). CDR3 sequence (DNA): TGCAGTGCTTCCCGGGACACAAATCAGCCCCAGCATTTT. Its protein product is CSASRDTNQPQHF.

The chain recombines TRBV5-4 with TRBJ2-3; TRBD2 matches at 7 bases. Germline loops: CDR1 SGHNT, CDR2 YYREEE (reference sequence). The V gene end was trimmed by 3 bases and the J gene end by 2 bases; junction bases not matched to a gene: 9. The CDR3 length is 16 residues. In DNA form, the CDR3 reads TGTGCCAGCAGCTGGGCTGGGCGGGGGTACACAGATACGCAGTATTTT. Translated: CASSWAGRGYTDTQYF.

Many counts were recorded for this clonotype. This rearrangement joins TRBV6-1 to TRBJ2-3, with D possibly matching TRBD1 (6 bases). The CDR3 totals 15 residues. The ends were cut back, 1 base at V and 2 bases at J, with 10 bases in the middle. Germline V gene sequence: CDR1 MNHNS, CDR2 SASEGT. The CDR3 DNA sequence: TGTGCCAGCAGTGAAGAGACAGGTTACACAGATACGCAGTATTTT. Translated, it gives CASSEETGYTDTQYF.

V usage is TRBV5-6 and J usage is TRBJ2-7; 7 positions match TRBD2. V dropped 3 bases and J dropped 6; count of bases not matched to a gene: 9. Germline V CDR1 and CDR2: SGHDT, YYEEEE. The CDR3 runs to 14 residues. CDR3 residues: CASSSGLSMTEQYF. DNA of the CDR3: TGTGCCAGCAGCTCGGGACTATCCATGACCGAGCAGTACTTC.

Points on this clonotype: This may come from a read error, since a much larger clone is one base off. CDR3 in DNA: TGTGCCAGCTGTCGGGGCAGAGCTTGGTACCAAGAGACCCAGTACTTC. This encodes CASCRGRAWYQETQYF. The chain uses TRBV6-1 and TRBJ2-5; D tentatively reads TRBD1 or TRBD2 (5 bases each). V lost 8 bases and J 0 bases, leaving 19 bases between the germline ends. Germline CDR1 and CDR2: MNHNS and SASEGT. The CDR3 extends over 16 amino acids.

This clonotype was recorded many times. The chain has TRBV20-1 and TRBJ1-3; D is possibly TRBD1 (6 bases). V gave up 4 bases and J gave up 3 bases, with 7 bases separating them. Germline V lookup: CDR1 DFQATT, CDR2 SNEGSKA (reference sequence). The CDR3 has 12 amino acids. CDR3 sequence reads: CSATGDGNTIYF. In DNA, the CDR3 is TGCAGTGCTACAGGGGATGGAAACACCATATATTTT.

This clonotype showed up just a few times. The rearrangement joins TRBV7-3 to TRBJ2-5, with D possibly matching TRBD1 (5 bases). Germline-derived CDR1 and CDR2 are SGHTA and FQGTGA. The CDR3 contains 15 residues. Trimming cost V 3 bases and J 2 bases, with 13 bases left between them. CDR3 sequence reads: CASSFYPGQQETQYF. CDR3 sequence (DNA): TGTGCCAGCAGCTTTTATCCCGGACAACAAGAGACCCAGTACTTC.

This clonotype was detected ten times or more. The V gene is TRBV2, the J gene TRBJ1-1; D unresolved. Per the germline V gene, CDR1 is SNHLY and CDR2 is FYNNEI. Between the trimmed V and J ends, which lost 8 bases and 11 bases, there was a span of 21 bases. CDR3 size: 13 residues. The CDR3 coding sequence is TGTGCCAGCCGGGAGGAGGTGGTTCGGTGGGCTTTCTTT. Its protein is CASREEVVRWAFF.

This clonotype has ten or more counts. The chain employs TRBV15 and TRBJ2-5, with D possibly being TRBD1 (6 bases). The CDR3 covers 14 residues. V lost 5 bases to trimming and J lost 2 bases, with 12 bases between them. The V gene's germline CDR1 is LNHNV and CDR2 YYDKDF (reference sequence). CDR3 loop: CATSSQGNQETQYF. CDR3 in DNA: TGTGCCACCAGCTCTCAGGGGAATCAAGAGACCCAGTACTTC.

This clonotype came up many times. The rearrangement uses TRBV2 and TRBJ2-7, with D maybe TRBD1 (6 bases). V lost 8 bases, J lost 0 bases, and 14 bases lay in between. The CDR3 runs 14 residues. The V gene's germline CDR1 is SNHLY and CDR2 FYNNEI. The CDR3 here is CASRRGQTSYEQYF. The CDR3 nucleotides are TGTGCCAGCCGTAGAGGACAGACCTCCTACGAGCAGTACTTC.

This clonotype has a handful of counts. This chain links TRBV19 with TRBJ2-3, with 9 bases that match TRBD2. The CDR3 is 13 residues long. Germline lookup yields CDR1 LNHDA and CDR2 SQIVND (reference sequence). After removal of 9 bases from V and 1 base from J, the junction contained 2 bases not matched to a gene. CDR3 DNA sequence: TGTGCCAGCCGACTAGCGGGCACAGATACGCAGTATTTT. Protein product: CASRLAGTDTQYF.

About this clonotype: At one end, the junction sequence differs from germline, possibly due to a read error. This sequence joins TRBV10-2 and TRBJ2-7; 7 nucleotides match TRBD1. Germline V gene lookup returns CDR1 WSHSY and CDR2 SAAADI. CDR3 length equals 14 residues. This CDR3 is CATQSQQGLNEQYF. CDR3 coding DNA: TGTGCCACACAGTCCCAACAGGGGCTAAACGAGCAGTACTTC.

This clonotype has only a few counts. In nucleotides, the CDR3 is TGTGCCAGCAGCCCCGGGACAGTTGGAGGTCAGCCCCAGCATTTT. As protein: CASSPGTVGGQPQHF. The genes are TRBV12-3 or TRBV12-4 and TRBJ1-5, with TRBD1 identical over 7 bases. The CDR3 totals 15 residues. After removal of 6 bases from V and 6 bases from J, the junction contained 11 bases not matched to a gene.

This clonotype occurred many times. This chain connects TRBV6-2 or TRBV6-3 to TRBJ2-1, with 8 nucleotides matching TRBD2. Germline loops: CDR1 MNHEY, CDR2 SVGEGT. The CDR3 loop spans 14 amino acids. V dropped 4 bases and J dropped 9; count of bases not matched to a gene: 8. This CDR3 is CASSSQERGSEQFF. CDR3 bases: TGTGCCAGCAGTTCCCAGGAGCGGGGGAGTGAGCAGTTCTTC.

In this sample, this clonotype turned up many times. The gene calls are TRBV2 and TRBJ2-1; D uncertain. The ends were cut back, 8 bases at V and 7 bases at J, with 6 bases in the middle. Germline loops: CDR1 SNHLY, CDR2 FYNNEI. The CDR3 is 10 residues long. As DNA, the CDR3 is TGTGCCAGCCGATGGAATGAGCAGTTCTTC. Amino acid sequence: CASRWNEQFF. Variable domain in full (rest from reference TRBV2 and TRBJ2-1): EPEVTQTPSHQVTQMGQEVILRCVPISNHLYFYWYRQILGQKVEFLVSFYNNEISEKSEIFDDQFSVERPDGSNFTLKIRSTKLEDSAMYFCASRWNEQFFGPGTRLTVL.

There are many counts of this clonotype. The chain recombines TRBV7-9 with TRBJ2-2; D might be TRBD1 (6 bases). Germline CDR1 is SEHNR and CDR2 is FQNEAQ (reference sequence). V shed 5 bases and J shed 2 bases, with 9 bases lying between them. This CDR3 is 14 amino acids long. For the CDR3, the DNA is TGTGCCAGCAGCCCACAGGGAAACACCGGGGAGCTGTTTTTT. It is translated as CASSPQGNTGELFF. Combining the CDR3 with reference TRBV7-9 and TRBJ2-2 gives the whole variable domain DTGVSQNPRHKITKRGQNVTFRCDPISEHNRLYWYRQTLGQGPEFLTYFQNEAQLEKSRLLSDRFSAERPKGSFSTLEIQRTEQGDSAMYLCASSPQGNTGELFFGEGSRLTVL.

As to this clonotype: This sequence may be a read error, since a much larger clone differs from it by one base. The V gene is TRBV7-2, the J gene TRBJ1-6; tentative D call: TRBD1 (6 bases). Trimming shortened V by 11 bases and J by 5 bases, and 13 bases separated the two germline ends. From germline, CDR1 is SGHTA and CDR2 FQGNSA. The CDR3 length is 13 residues. For the CDR3, the DNA is TGTGCCTCCCGGGGGGGCAATAATTCACCCCTCCACTTT. Its translation: CASRGGNNSPLHF.

This clonotype was counted a few times. The rearrangement links TRBV7-6 to TRBJ2-7, with TRBD1 identical over 7 bases. The germline V gene has CDR1 SGHVS and CDR2 FNYEAQ. The trim removed 0 bases at V and 4 bases at J, leaving 0 bases unmatched. This CDR3 comprises 13 residues. CDR3 DNA: TGTGCCAGCAGCTTAGCACAGGGGTACGAGCAGTACTTC. Translation: CASSLAQGYEQYF.